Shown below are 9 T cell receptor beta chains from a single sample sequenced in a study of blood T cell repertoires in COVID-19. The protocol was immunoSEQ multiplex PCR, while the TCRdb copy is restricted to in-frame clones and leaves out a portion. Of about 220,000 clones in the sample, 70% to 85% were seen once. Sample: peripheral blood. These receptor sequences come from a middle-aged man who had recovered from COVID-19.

The CDR3 region has the DNA TGTGCCAGCAGCGACAGGGGGGGCGGATACCACTTT. It codes for CASSDRGGGYHF. This chain connects TRBV6-5 to TRBJ1-6; 9 nucleotides agree with TRBD1. Germline loops: CDR1 MNHEY, CDR2 SVGAGI. Unmatched junction bases numbered 9, after V lost 6 bases and J lost 18 bases. The CDR3 extends over 12 amino acids.

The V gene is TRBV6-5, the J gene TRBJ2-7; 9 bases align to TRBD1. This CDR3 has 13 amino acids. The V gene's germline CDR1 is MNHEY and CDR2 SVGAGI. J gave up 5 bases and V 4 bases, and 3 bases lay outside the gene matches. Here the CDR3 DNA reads TGTGCCAGCAGTTTAACAGGGGGCGACGAGCAGTACTTC. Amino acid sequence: CASSLTGGDEQYF.

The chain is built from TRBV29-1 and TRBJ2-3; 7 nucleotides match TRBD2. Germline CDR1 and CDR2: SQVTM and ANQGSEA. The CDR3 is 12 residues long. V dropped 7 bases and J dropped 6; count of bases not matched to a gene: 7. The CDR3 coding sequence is TGCAGCGCCGGGACTATGGGGGATACGCAGTATTTT. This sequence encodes CSAGTMGDTQYF.

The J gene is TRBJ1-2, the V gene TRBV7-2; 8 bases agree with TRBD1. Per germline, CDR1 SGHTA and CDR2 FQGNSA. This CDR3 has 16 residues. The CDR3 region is CGITGQGAGGNYGYTF. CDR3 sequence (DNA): TGTGGCATAACGGGGCAGGGGGCAGGGGGAAACTATGGCTACACCTTC. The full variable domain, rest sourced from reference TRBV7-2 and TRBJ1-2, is GAGVSQSPSNKVTEKGKDVELRCDPISGHTALYWYRQSLGQGLEFLIYFQGNSAPDKSGLPSDRFSAERTGGSVSTLTIQRTQQEDSAVYLCGITGQGAGGNYGYTFGSGTRLTVV.

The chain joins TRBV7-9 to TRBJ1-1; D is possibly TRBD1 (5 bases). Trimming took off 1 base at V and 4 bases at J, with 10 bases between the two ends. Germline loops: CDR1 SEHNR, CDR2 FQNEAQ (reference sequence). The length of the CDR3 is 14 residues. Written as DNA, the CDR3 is TGTGCCAGCAGCTTAGTCGGGGGTTTCACTGAAGCTTTCTTT. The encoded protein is CASSLVGGFTEAFF.

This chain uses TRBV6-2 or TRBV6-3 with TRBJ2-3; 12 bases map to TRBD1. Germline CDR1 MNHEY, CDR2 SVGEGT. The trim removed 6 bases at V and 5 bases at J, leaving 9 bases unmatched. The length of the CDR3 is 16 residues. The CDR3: CASRPWDRGQRDTQYF. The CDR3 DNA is TGTGCCAGCAGACCTTGGGACAGGGGGCAGAGAGATACGCAGTATTTT.

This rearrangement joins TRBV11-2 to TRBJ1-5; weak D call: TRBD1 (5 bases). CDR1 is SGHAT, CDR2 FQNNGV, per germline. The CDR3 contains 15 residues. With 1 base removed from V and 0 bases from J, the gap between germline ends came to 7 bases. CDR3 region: CASSLGGLSNQPQHF. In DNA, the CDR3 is TGTGCCAGCAGCTTAGGGGGCCTTAGCAATCAGCCCCAGCATTTT.

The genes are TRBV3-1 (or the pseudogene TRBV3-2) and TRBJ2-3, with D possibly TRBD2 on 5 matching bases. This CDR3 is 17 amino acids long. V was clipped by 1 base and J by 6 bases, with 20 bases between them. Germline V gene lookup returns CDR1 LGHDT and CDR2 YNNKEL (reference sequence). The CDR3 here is CASSQVSYGGRGDTQYF. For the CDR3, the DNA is TGTGCCAGCAGCCAAGTATCGTACGGCGGCCGGGGTGATACGCAGTATTTT.

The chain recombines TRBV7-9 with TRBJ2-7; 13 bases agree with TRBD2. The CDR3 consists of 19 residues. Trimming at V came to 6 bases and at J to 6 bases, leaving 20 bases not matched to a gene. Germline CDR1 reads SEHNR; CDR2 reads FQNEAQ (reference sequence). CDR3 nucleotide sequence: TGTGCCAGCAGTATCATCCCAACCGGGACTAGCGGGACCCCGAGCGAGCAGTACTTC. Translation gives CASSIIPTGTSGTPSEQYF. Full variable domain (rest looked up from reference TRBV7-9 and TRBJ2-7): DTGVSQNPRHKITKRGQNVTFRCDPISEHNRLYWYRQTLGQGPEFLTYFQNEAQLEKSRLLSDRFSAERPKGSFSTLEIQRTEQGDSAMYLCASSIIPTGTSGTPSEQYFGPGTRLTVT.